This is a list of T cell receptor beta chains from one sample in a study of identifying expanded T cells in peripheral blood. This table comes from immunoSEQ multiplex PCR, and its TCRdb copy is limited to in-frame clones, with some not included. This table holds around 100,000 clones, 85% to 90% found once. Material: blood. These receptors were taken from a person aged 18-69 years in good health. Each CDR3 is given with its conserved first and last residue. The order of the fields is J gene, clone size, D gene, V gene, CDR3 DNA, CDR3 protein. The D gene is left open where the match is weak. Expanded clones are given a class, and other clones once, few, many or no size at all.

TRBJ2-2,-,-,TRBV7-2,TGTGCCAGCGTCCCAAGCAGTCATAACACCGGGGAGCTGTTTTTT,CASVPSSHNTGELFF
TRBJ2-7,-,-,TRBV7-9,TGTGCCAGCAGCTTATGGGGGCGGGACACTGCCTACGAGCAGTACTTC,CASSLWGRDTAYEQYF
TRBJ1-4,few,TRBD1,TRBV5-3,TGCGCCAGCAGCCAGGACACAGGGGACGAAAAACTGTTTTTT,CASSQDTGDEKLFF
TRBJ1-1,-,-,TRBV19,TGTGCCAGTAGGGCACCCAGGCGCACAGGAGAGAACACTGAAGCTTTCTTT,CASRAPRRTGENTEAFF
TRBJ1-6,-,TRBD1,TRBV5-1,TGCGCCAGCAGCTGGGGGACAGGGTTGCCACCCCTCCACTTT,CASSWGTGLPPLHF
TRBJ2-1,-,TRBD2,TRBV10-3,TGTGCCATCAGGGCTAGCGGGGGGGAATACAATGAGCAGTTCTTC,CAIRASGGEYNEQFF
TRBJ1-5,few,-,TRBV28,TGTGCCAGCAGTTTGGGGATGCCCCAGCATTTT,CASSLGMPQHF
TRBJ2-7,-,TRBD1,TRBV5-4,TGTGCCAGCAGCCAAGGCGGGACAGGGTCCTACGAGCAGTACTTC,CASSQGGTGSYEQYF
TRBJ2-3,-,TRBD2,TRBV7-9,TGTGCCAGCAGCTTAGGACTAGCGGGGGATTACACAGATACGCAGTATTTT,CASSLGLAGDYTDTQYF
TRBJ2-6,-,-,TRBV21-1,TGTGCCAGCCACCGGGACCCGACGAACTCTGGGGCCAACGTCCTGACTTTC,CASHRDPTNSGANVLTF
TRBJ2-2,-,-,TRBV5-4,TGTGCCAGCAGCTTGGAGACTGCGGGGGAGCTGTTTTTT,CASSLETAGELFF
TRBJ2-1,few,TRBD2,TRBV4-3,TGCGCCAGCAGCCAAGCTAGCGGGGGGGCCAATGAGCAGTTCTTC,CASSQASGGANEQFF
TRBJ1-5,-,-,TRBV6-4,TGTGCCAGCAGTGAGTATTCGGGGCAGCCCCAGCATTTT,CASSEYSGQPQHF
TRBJ1-1,-,-,TRBV11-2,TGTGCCAGCAGCTTATCTTTTGGAGCTGAAGCTTTCTTT,CASSLSFGAEAFF
TRBJ2-7,-,TRBD2,TRBV29-1,TGCAGCGCCCTACGATCTAGCGGGTCCTACGAGCAGTACTTC,CSALRSSGSYEQYF
TRBJ1-3,-,TRBD1,TRBV10-3,TGTGCCTCACAGGGGAAAGGAGGTGAGAGCTCTGGAAACACCATATATTTT,CASQGKGGESSGNTIYF
TRBJ2-3,-,-,TRBV28,TGTGCCAGCAGGTTGGACTCGGCTAGCACAGATACGCAGTATTTT,CASRLDSASTDTQYF
TRBJ1-5,-,-,TRBV19,TGTGCCAGTAGTATTCCCGTTCCAGGGTATAGCAATCAGCCCCAGCATTTT,CASSIPVPGYSNQPQHF
TRBJ1-3,-,-,TRBV5-1,TGCGCCAGCAGCCCGGAGGGACCCTTCTCTGGAAACACCATATATTTT,CASSPEGPFSGNTIYF
TRBJ1-1,-,TRBD1,TRBV7-2,TGTGCCAGCAGCCCCCGACAGGGAGGCACTGAAGCTTTCTTT,CASSPRQGGTEAFF
TRBJ1-1,-,-,TRBV13,TGTGCCAGCAGTCTATCTCGGGGTGAAGCTTTCTTT,CASSLSRGEAFF
TRBJ2-1,-,TRBD1,TRBV29-1,TGCAGCGTCCGGGACAGGGGGAACAATGAGCAGTTCTTC,CSVRDRGNNEQFF
TRBJ1-1,few,TRBD1,TRBV7-8,TGTGCCAGCAGCGCACGAGACAGGGGGTCGAACACTGAAGCTTTCTTT,CASSARDRGSNTEAFF
TRBJ2-2,-,-,TRBV27,TGTGCCAGCAGTTTATCTCGCACCGGGGAGCTGTTTTTT,CASSLSRTGELFF
TRBJ1-4,-,-,TRBV9,TGTGCCAGCAGCCCCGGGGGGGAAAAACTGTTTTTT,CASSPGGEKLFF
TRBJ2-7,-,TRBD2,TRBV4-3,TGCGCCAGCAGCCAAGATCACGGCCCTAGCGGGGGCTCCAACTTCTCCTACGAGCAGTACTTC,CASSQDHGPSGGSNFSYEQYF
TRBJ1-5,-,-,TRBV18,TGTGCCAGCTCATCGGGGGCGCGGAATCAGCCCCAGCATTTT,CASSSGARNQPQHF
TRBJ1-2,-,-,TRBV4-3,TGCGCCAGCAGCCAGGGATTGATTCAGGGTCCCGGCTACACCTTC,CASSQGLIQGPGYTF
TRBJ2-3,once,-,TRBV18,TGTGCCAGCTCACCACCGGGGACCCGGGATACGCAGTATTTT,CASSPPGTRDTQYF
TRBJ1-4,-,-,TRBV30,TGTGCCTGGAGGTCCCCCAGACGGGATGAAAAACTGTTTTTT,CAWRSPRRDEKLFF
TRBJ1-6,-,-,TRBV7-9,TGTGCCAGCAGCATAAGCAGGGGTGATTCACCCCTCCACTTT,CASSISRGDSPLHF
TRBJ2-2,-,-,TRBV28,TGTGCCAGCATCTTTCAGGAAAACACCGGGGAGCTGTTTTTT,CASIFQENTGELFF
TRBJ1-2,-,-,TRBV2,TGTGCCAGCACTATGACGGGCTACACCTTC,CASTMTGYTF
TRBJ1-5,-,-,TRBV2,TGTGCCAGCGGGGGGAGGGTTTTTCAGCCCCAGCATTTT,CASGGRVFQPQHF
TRBJ1-6,-,-,TRBV5-4,TGTGCCAGCAGCTTGCTGAACGACCCACCCCTCCACTTT,CASSLLNDPPLHF
TRBJ1-5,-,TRBD1,TRBV7-6,TGTGCCAGCAGCTCCCACCTGACAGGGGGGAAGGTGCCCCAGCATTTT,CASSSHLTGGKVPQHF
TRBJ2-3,-,TRBD1,TRBV11-2,TGTGCCAGCAGCCTAATGGGACAGCCTAGGGCAGATACGCAGTATTTT,CASSLMGQPRADTQYF
TRBJ2-3,once,TRBD2,TRBV10-2,TGCGCCAGCAGTGAATCCCCCCGGACTAGCGGGAGCACAGATACGCAGTATTTT,CASSESPRTSGSTDTQYF
TRBJ2-1,-,TRBD2,TRBV6-1,TGTGCCAGCAGTGTACTAGCGGTTAGCTCCTACAATGAGCAGTTCTTC,CASSVLAVSSYNEQFF
TRBJ2-3,-,-,TRBV18,TGTGCCAGCTCTCCCTCGGCAGGGGGGGGCACAGATACGCAGTATTTT,CASSPSAGGGTDTQYF
TRBJ1-5,-,-,TRBV7-9,TGTGCCAGCAGCCCCTGGCTCGATCAGCCCCAGCATTTT,CASSPWLDQPQHF
TRBJ2-1,once,-,TRBV7-9,TGTGCCAGCAGTCGATCAGGGGCGCTAATCTATGAGCAGTTCTTC,CASSRSGALIYEQFF
TRBJ1-1,-,-,TRBV30,TGTGCCTGGAGGGCGAACACTGAAGCTTTCTTT,CAWRANTEAFF
TRBJ2-7,-,-,TRBV25-1,TGTGCCAGCAGTGATCCCACCTACAGGGAAACCGAGCAGTACTTC,CASSDPTYRETEQYF
TRBJ2-7,once,TRBD1,TRBV25-1,TGTGCCAGCAGCGACCAGGGGACAGGGCAGTACGAGCAGTACTTC,CASSDQGTGQYEQYF
TRBJ2-1,-,TRBD1,TRBV13,TGTGCCAGCAGCGGGACAGGGATTTACAATGAGCAGTTCTTC,CASSGTGIYNEQFF
TRBJ1-4,-,-,TRBV9,TGTGCCAGCAGCGTAACTGGGGGGGTTTATGAAAAACTGTTTTTT,CASSVTGGVYEKLFF
TRBJ2-2,-,-,TRBV19,TGTGCCATGAGGGGGGTAGGCGGGGAGCTGTTTTTT,CAMRGVGGELFF
TRBJ1-6,-,-,TRBV5-1,TGCGCCAGCAGCTTGGAATGGGTTCGAGAACATTCACCCCTCCACTTT,CASSLEWVREHSPLHF
TRBJ1-3,-,-,TRBV5-1,TGCGCCAGCAGGACAGCCTCTGGAAACACCATATATTTT,CASRTASGNTIYF
TRBJ2-7,-,TRBD1,TRBV7-9,TGTGCCAGCAGCCCTAGACAGGGGAAGGACGAGCAGTACTTC,CASSPRQGKDEQYF
TRBJ1-2,-,-,TRBV4-1,TGCGCCAGCAGCCAAGACGGAGGGTATGGCTACACCTTC,CASSQDGGYGYTF
TRBJ1-2,-,-,TRBV6-5,TGTGCCAGCAGTTACATGGGGGGCGCAAATGGCTACACCTTC,CASSYMGGANGYTF
TRBJ2-7,-,-,TRBV11-2,TGTGCCAGCAGCTTAGATCTGTCCGAGCAGTACTTC,CASSLDLSEQYF